This T cell receptor (beta chain) was identified during a study of OX40 agonist ivuxolimab in advanced cancers. The wider study: Under the entry rules, prior anti-PD-1, anti-PD-L1 or anti-CTLA-4 therapy was allowed, and approximately 36% had some.

This CDR3 comprises 14 residues. V lost 0 bases, J lost 6 bases, and 10 bases lay in between. The germline CDR1 and CDR2 sequences are SGDLS and YYNGEE. A word on this clone: Its antigen is still unknown.

Autoimmune disease history or systemic immunosuppression barred patients. Sampling times: baseline, cycle 4 day 1, cycle 7 day 1. The study, taken as a whole, reports: Researchers report that CD8+ T cells had, on average, more expanded clones than CD4+.

The table came from immunoSEQ multiplex PCR; TCRdb's copy has only in-frame clones and leaves some out. The repertoire includes tens of thousands of clones, roughly 84% of them detected once, and less than 25% sits in the top ten. The genes are TRBV9 and TRBJ1-5, with D uncertain. This sequence originates from an adult with an advanced solid tumor such as melanoma, head and neck, liver or kidney cancer. The sample in question was CD4+ or CD8+ T cells sorted from blood, obtained in a trial of the OX40 agonist ivuxolimab. The CDR3 sequence: CASSVAGGGQPQHF. CDR3 coding DNA: TGTGCCAGCAGCGTAGCGGGTGGCGGTCAGCCCCAGCATTTT.